The 27 T cell receptor beta chains in this list originate from one sample, sequenced in a study of blood T cell repertoires in COVID-19. Data came from immunoSEQ multiplex PCR; TCRdb stores just in-frame clones and leaves some out. The table shows 110,000 or so clones, with roughly 85% occurring only once. The sequencing sample was made of peripheral blood. The receptors were sampled from a human donor in a cohort sampled during active COVID-19.

This chain links TRBV10-3 with TRBJ1-2; 9 nucleotides match TRBD1. Per germline, CDR1 ENHRY and CDR2 SYGVKD. The J segment lost 8 bases and the V segment lost 5 bases, leaving 15 bases of the junction unmatched. The CDR3 sequence is 16 residues long. The CDR3 DNA is TGTGCCATCAGTATAAACAGGGGGCGCGTCGATGGAGGCTACACCTTC. Protein: CAISINRGRVDGGYTF.

The gene calls are TRBV18 and TRBJ1-1; TRBD1 agrees at 9 bases. CDR1 is KGHSH, CDR2 LQKENI, per germline. V lost 5 bases and J lost 4; bases outside the gene matches: 8. The CDR3 spans 15 residues. The chain's CDR3 is CASSTGTGRATEAFF. Written as DNA, the CDR3 is TGTGCCAGCTCAACAGGGACAGGGAGGGCCACTGAAGCTTTCTTT.

The V and J genes are TRBV9 and TRBJ2-6; D possibly corresponds to TRBD1 (5 bases). CDR3 length: 16 amino acids. The V end was cut by 4 bases, the J end by 0 bases, with 11 bases between. The V gene's germline CDR1 is SGDLS and CDR2 YYNGEE. The CDR3 here is CASSTSRVSGANVLTF. CDR3 in DNA: TGTGCCAGCAGCACCTCCAGGGTCTCTGGGGCCAACGTCCTGACTTTC.

The CDR3 loop reads CASSLITPDRGNTGELFF. In DNA, the CDR3 is TGTGCCAGCAGTTTGATAACCCCGGACAGGGGGAACACCGGGGAGCTGTTTTTT. The V gene is TRBV28, the J gene TRBJ2-2; 9 bases match TRBD1. With 3 bases clipped from V and 1 base from J, the junction kept 9 bases outside the gene matches. Germline assignment: CDR1 MDHEN and CDR2 SYDVKM. The CDR3 runs to 18 residues. The full variable domain, with the rest looked up from reference TRBV28 and TRBJ2-2, is DVKVTQSSRYLVKRTGEKVFLECVQDMDHENMFWYRQDPGLGLRLIYFSYDVKMKEKGDIPEGYSVSREKKERFSLILESASTNQTSMYLCASSLITPDRGNTGELFFGEGSRLTVL.

The chain is built from TRBV19 and TRBJ2-7, with unresolved D. CDR1 is LNHDA and CDR2 is SQIVND in the germline V gene (reference sequence). V dropped 5 bases and J dropped 7 bases, with 15 bases sitting between them. The CDR3 consists of 13 residues. This chain's CDR3 is CASSGPLHGEQYF. CDR3 in DNA: TGTGCCAGTAGTGGGCCCCTGCATGGGGAGCAGTACTTC. Together with reference TRBV19 and TRBJ2-7, the CDR3 gives the full variable domain: DGGITQSPKYLFRKEGQNVTLSCEQNLNHDAMYWYRQDPGQGLRLIYYSQIVNDFQKGDIAEGYSVSREKKESFPLTVTSAQKNPTAFYLCASSGPLHGEQYFGPGTRLTVT.

The V and J genes are TRBV10-1 and TRBJ1-1; D is undetermined. The CDR3 length is 15 residues. The V gene's germline CDR1 is WNHNN and CDR2 SYGVQD (reference sequence). V shed 5 bases and J shed 8 bases, with 21 bases lying between them. The CDR3 nucleotides are TGCGCCAGCAGTAGCGGAGGAGGTCGTCCGAAAGAAGCTTTCTTT. Translating gives CASSSGGGRPKEAFF.

This clone occurred a few times. The chain carries TRBV10-1 and TRBJ2-1; TRBD2 matches at 12 bases. Germline trimming cut 7 bases from V and 0 bases from J; bases unmatched to any gene: 10. The CDR3 has 18 amino acids. Germline CDR1 reads WNHNN; CDR2 reads SYGVQD (reference sequence). CDR3 in amino acids: CASKGLAGTLPSYNEQFF. DNA for the CDR3: TGCGCCAGCAAAGGACTAGCGGGGACCCTTCCCTCCTACAATGAGCAGTTCTTC.

The V call is TRBV7-2, the J call TRBJ1-2; 10 bases fit TRBD1. Trimming removed 5 bases from V and 7 bases from J; junction bases left unmatched: 7. The length of the CDR3 is 14 residues. Per germline, CDR1 SGHTA and CDR2 FQGNSA. The CDR3 nucleotides are TGTGCCAGCAGCGCCCGGGACAGGGGTATTGGCTACACCTTC. It is translated as CASSARDRGIGYTF.

The genes are TRBV4-1 and TRBJ2-3; no clear D. Deletions cut 0 bases from V and 8 bases from J, with 6 bases between. Germline V CDR1 and CDR2: MGHRA, YSYEKL. CDR3 length: 12 amino acids. Written as DNA, the CDR3 is TGCGCCAGCAGCCAAGATCAGGTTACGCAGTATTTT. Translating gives CASSQDQVTQYF.

The chain has TRBV5-1 and TRBJ1-1, with 7 bases matching TRBD1. The length of the CDR3 is 15 residues. V was pared by 4 bases and J by 1 base, with 7 bases of the junction left unmatched. Per germline, CDR1 SGHRS and CDR2 YFSETQ. The CDR3: CASSGRTGPNTEAFF. DNA of the CDR3: TGCGCCAGCAGCGGAAGGACAGGACCGAACACTGAAGCTTTCTTT. The variable domain in full, with the rest retrieved from reference TRBV5-1 and TRBJ1-1, is KAGVTQTPRYLIKTRGQQVTLSCSPISGHRSVSWYQQTPGQGLQFLFEYFSETQRNKGNFPGRFSGRQFSNSRSEMNVSTLELGDSALYLCASSGRTGPNTEAFFGQGTRLTVV.

The chain is built from TRBV7-2 and TRBJ2-5; D is unclear. V was trimmed by 3 bases and J by 1 base, leaving 9 bases between them. The CDR3 is 14 residues long. Germline CDR1 and CDR2: SGHTA and FQGNSA. The CDR3 region is CASSFSPSQETQYF. For the CDR3, the DNA is TGTGCCAGCAGCTTTAGTCCCTCCCAAGAGACCCAGTACTTC.

The rearrangement joins TRBV5-1 to TRBJ2-1; 10 bases align to TRBD1. Germline V gives CDR1 SGHRS, CDR2 YFSETQ. This CDR3 region has 17 residues. After removal of 4 bases from V and 7 bases from J, the junction contained 14 bases not matched to a gene. The CDR3 bases are TGCGCCAGCAGCCCTACCCCCGGGACAGGGGCGGGGAATGAGCAGTTCTTC. Protein: CASSPTPGTGAGNEQFF.

The V and J genes are TRBV13 and TRBJ1-1; TRBD1 matches 7 bases. The germline gives CDR1 PRHDT, CDR2 FYEKMQ (reference sequence). The CDR3 has 12 amino acids. J gave up 11 bases and V 5 bases, and 8 bases lay outside the gene matches. The DNA of the CDR3 is TGTGCCAGCAGCCCAGGACAGGCCGGGGCTTTCTTT. The encoded protein is CASSPGQAGAFF.

In this sample, this clone turned up once. V and J are TRBV18 and TRBJ1-6; unclear D gene. Germline V CDR1 and CDR2: KGHSH, LQKENI. The germline V and J ends were trimmed by 4 bases and 8 bases, with 12 bases remaining between them. This CDR3 spans 14 amino acids. Here the CDR3 reads CASSLQQEDSPLHF. CDR3 nucleotides: TGTGCCAGCTCACTTCAGCAGGAGGATTCACCCCTCCACTTT.

The chain uses TRBV9 and TRBJ1-4; D is uncertain. The V gene's germline CDR1 is SGDLS and CDR2 YYNGEE. V was cut by 4 bases and J by 6 bases, with 13 bases left in between. CDR3 length: 14 amino acids. CDR3 sequence (DNA): TGTGCCAGCAGCCCCAATACTAGGGATGAAAAACTGTTTTTT. Its translation is CASSPNTRDEKLFF.

This sequence joins TRBV7-9 and TRBJ2-1, with a tentative D call TRBD2 (5 bases). Deletions cut 2 bases from V and 2 bases from J, with 10 bases between. The germline V gene encodes CDR1 SEHNR and CDR2 FQNEAQ (reference sequence). There are 15 residues in the CDR3. CDR3 sequence reads: CASSLNKRPYNEQFF. The CDR3 DNA reads TGTGCCAGCAGCTTAAATAAGCGGCCCTACAATGAGCAGTTCTTC.

This clone appeared a few times. The V gene is TRBV27, the J gene TRBJ2-1; no clear D. With 3 bases removed from V and 9 bases from J, the gap between germline ends came to 9 bases. Germline V gene data show CDR1 as MNHEY and CDR2 as SMNVEV (reference sequence). This CDR3 has 12 amino acids. The CDR3 sequence is CASSLPGGEQFF. In DNA, the CDR3 is TGTGCCAGCAGTTTGCCCGGCGGTGAGCAGTTCTTC.

The chain has TRBV4-1 and TRBJ1-4; TRBD1 matches 8 bases. The germline gives CDR1 MGHRA, CDR2 YSYEKL. This CDR3 comprises 15 residues. V trimming: 3 bases; J trimming: 8 bases; junction bases outside the gene matches: 8. The CDR3 nucleotides read TGCGCCAGCAGCCACCCTGACAGGGGAGGAGAAAAACTGTTTTTT. Translating gives CASSHPDRGGEKLFF.

The chain recombines TRBV9 with TRBJ2-1, with TRBD2 matching 10 bases. Germline CDR1 is SGDLS and CDR2 is YYNGEE. V shed 3 bases and J 3 bases; nucleotides not matched to a gene: 9. This CDR3 has 17 amino acids. CDR3 sequence: CASSAETLAGDYNEQFF. The CDR3 DNA follows: TGTGCCAGCAGCGCCGAAACGCTAGCGGGGGACTACAATGAGCAGTTCTTC. Full variable domain (remainder filled in from reference TRBV9 and TRBJ2-1): DSGVTQTPKHLITATGQRVTLRCSPRSGDLSVYWYQQSLDQGLQFLIQYYNGEERAKGNILERFSAQQFPDLHSELNLSSLELGDSALYFCASSAETLAGDYNEQFFGPGTRLTVL.

This rearrangement joins TRBV7-9 to TRBJ2-3, with 7 nucleotides matching TRBD2. The CDR3 is 16 amino acids. Germline assignment: CDR1 SEHNR and CDR2 FQNEAQ (reference sequence). V gave up 5 bases and J gave up 2 bases; unmatched junction bases: 10. CDR3 region: CASSRLPAGDTDTQYF. CDR3 in DNA: TGTGCCAGCAGCCGCCTTCCGGCGGGGGACACAGATACGCAGTATTTT.

This clone was detected once. J is TRBJ2-7 and V is TRBV7-2; TRBD1 agrees at 7 bases. The CDR3 sequence is 15 residues long. J was trimmed by 0 bases and V by 0 bases; bases with no gene match: 2. In germline, CDR1 is SGHTA, CDR2 FQGNSA. The CDR3 loop is CASSLAGTDSYEQYF. The CDR3 DNA reads as TGTGCCAGCAGCTTAGCCGGGACAGACTCCTACGAGCAGTACTTC.

This clone was found once. The chain couples TRBV25-1 to TRBJ2-7; perhaps TRBD1 as D (6 bases). The V gene's germline CDR1 is MGHDK and CDR2 SYGVNS. CDR3 length: 13 amino acids. Between the trimmed V and J ends, which lost 4 bases and 2 bases, there was a span of 9 bases. The CDR3 here is CASSAGQTYEQYF. In DNA, the CDR3 is TGTGCCAGCAGTGCCGGACAGACCTACGAGCAGTACTTC.

This chain connects TRBV6-5 to TRBJ2-2; D may be TRBD2 (5 bases). This CDR3 comprises 15 residues. Trimming left V 8 bases short and J 5 bases short, with 18 bases between. The germline V gene has CDR1 MNHEY and CDR2 SVGAGI. This CDR3 reads CASAPPPSGTGELFF. The CDR3 DNA sequence: TGTGCCAGCGCTCCTCCCCCAAGCGGAACCGGGGAGCTGTTTTTT.

V gene TRBV30 combines with J gene TRBJ1-5, with a possible D match to TRBD1 (5 bases). In germline, CDR1 is GTSNPN, CDR2 SVGIG (reference sequence). The V gene lost 2 bases and the J gene lost 0 bases, with 8 bases spanning the gap. The CDR3 is 14 amino acids. In nucleotides, the CDR3 is TGTGCCTGGAGTCAGGGCCATAGCAATCAGCCCCAGCATTTT. Its translation is CAWSQGHSNQPQHF.

This clone has a single count. The chain joins TRBV20-1 to TRBJ2-3; D remains unclear. The ends were cut back, 2 bases at V and 6 bases at J, with 3 bases in the middle. The CDR3 is 10 amino acids. Germline V gene data show CDR1 as DFQATT and CDR2 as SNEGSKA (reference sequence). The DNA for the CDR3 is TGCAGTGCTAGATCGGATACGCAGTATTTT. It translates to CSARSDTQYF.

This clone was detected once. This chain connects TRBV9 to TRBJ2-3; no clear D. Trimming took 1 base from V and 2 from J, leaving 8 bases between them. Germline V lookup: CDR1 SGDLS, CDR2 YYNGEE. The CDR3 spans 14 residues. The CDR3 DNA is TGTGCCAGCAGCGTAACTGGGCACACAGATACGCAGTATTTT. This encodes CASSVTGHTDTQYF.

This sequence joins TRBV7-6 and TRBJ2-2; the match to TRBD1 covers 8 bases. Germline CDR1 and CDR2: SGHVS and FNYEAQ. Trimming removed 2 bases from V and 6 bases from J; junction bases left unmatched: 26. The CDR3 consists of 22 residues. CDR3 in DNA: TGTGCCAGCAGCTTACCGGGACAGGCACTTCACCTAGAACACTCAAGGCCCGGGGAGCTGTTTTTT. Translated: CASSLPGQALHLEHSRPGELFF.